The 4 T cell receptor beta chains below all came from one sample that was sequenced in a study of shared clonotypes between healthy human individuals. Sequencing used immunoSEQ multiplex PCR; TCRdb keeps in-frame clones, though not all of them. The sample gives some 2 million clones, 85% to 95% of which show up once; 0.13% is in the top ten. Sequenced material: naive CD4+ T cells sorted from blood. Subset of the sample: CD45RA+ positively selected. These receptor sequences come from a man aged 18 to 29 in good health.

The genes are TRBV7-9 and TRBJ2-7, with 9 bases aligning to TRBD1. CDR1 SEHNR and CDR2 FQNEAQ come from the germline V gene (reference sequence). V lost 6 bases, J lost 9 bases, and 9 bases stayed unmatched. This CDR3 comprises 13 residues. The CDR3 bases are TGTGCCAGCAGTTCCTGGACAGGGGTGGGGCAGTACTTC. Protein sequence: CASSSWTGVGQYF.

CDR3 in DNA: TGTGCCAGCAGCGTAGAAGTAAGGACAGGGGGCGGTAACTATGGCTACACCTTC. Translating gives CASSVEVRTGGGNYGYTF. V and J are TRBV9 and TRBJ1-2, with 11 nucleotides matching TRBD1. CDR1 SGDLS and CDR2 YYNGEE come from the germline V gene. The ends lost 0 bases at V and 1 base at J; junction bases unmatched: 8. The length of the CDR3 is 18 residues.

V usage is TRBV30 and J usage is TRBJ1-2; 9 bases are shared with TRBD1. This CDR3 spans 13 amino acids. Germline-derived CDR1 and CDR2 are GTSNPN and SVGIG (reference sequence). The J segment lost 7 bases and the V segment lost 6 bases, leaving 9 bases of the junction unmatched. The CDR3 protein is CACHRGLRSGYTF. The CDR3 DNA sequence: TGTGCCTGTCACAGGGGGCTGAGGTCTGGCTACACCTTC.

On this clone itself: Other DNA sequences in the sample encode the same CDR3. This chain joins TRBV5-1 and TRBJ1-2; perhaps TRBD1 as D (5 bases). The CDR3 sequence is 14 residues long. In germline, CDR1 is SGHRS, CDR2 YFSETQ. V was pared by 0 bases and J by 4 bases, with 10 bases between. CDR3 nucleotides: TGCGCCAGCAGCTTGGGGTCAGGGACCTATGGCTACACCTTC. As protein: CASSLGSGTYGYTF. The full variable domain, in which reference TRBV5-1 and TRBJ1-2 provide the parts outside the CDR3, is KAGVTQTPRYLIKTRGQQVTLSCSPISGHRSVSWYQQTPGQGLQFLFEYFSETQRNKGNFPGRFSGRQFSNSRSEMNVSTLELGDSALYLCASSLGSGTYGYTFGSGTRLTVV.